This TCR beta chain was observed in a study of a mutant IDH1 vaccine in newly diagnosed glioma. Sample time point: week 23, last vaccination. Doses comprised 300 ug of mutant IDH1 20-mer peptide each, plus topical imiquimod. This clone was counted a few times. Its antigen is still unknown. Libraries were prepared by immunoSEQ multiplex PCR; TCRdb keeps only in-frame clonotypes and omits some of them. The sample shows just over 65,000 clones, about 80% of them seen only once. The TCR was taken from a man between 18 and 29 years old with glioma. The input for sequencing was PBMCs, taken from a glioma patient whose treatment included an IDH1 peptide vaccine.

The chain's CDR3 is CASRTGQGANQPQHF. The CDR3, as DNA: TGTGCCAGCAGAACGGGACAGGGGGCGAATCAGCCCCAGCATTTT. The rearrangement links TRBV28 to TRBJ1-5; 12 bases align to TRBD1. Germline loops: CDR1 MDHEN, CDR2 SYDVKM. V lost 6 bases, J lost 4 bases, and 4 bases stayed unmatched. The CDR3 contains 15 residues.